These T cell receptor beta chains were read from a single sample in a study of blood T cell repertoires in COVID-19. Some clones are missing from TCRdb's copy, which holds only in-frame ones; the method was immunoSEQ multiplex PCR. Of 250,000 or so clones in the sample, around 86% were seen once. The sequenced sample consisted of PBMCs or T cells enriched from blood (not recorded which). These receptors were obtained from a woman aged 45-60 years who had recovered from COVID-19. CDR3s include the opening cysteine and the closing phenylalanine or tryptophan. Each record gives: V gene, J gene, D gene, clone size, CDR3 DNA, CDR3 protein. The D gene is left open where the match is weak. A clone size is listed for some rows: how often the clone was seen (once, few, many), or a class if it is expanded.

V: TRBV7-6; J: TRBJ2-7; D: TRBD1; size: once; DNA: TGTGCCAGCAGCTGGGGACAGGGGTCCTACGAGCAGTACTTC; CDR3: CASSWGQGSYEQYF
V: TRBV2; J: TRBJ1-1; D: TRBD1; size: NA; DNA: TGTGCCAGCAGACGACAGGGGAACACTGAAGCTTTCTTT; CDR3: CASRRQGNTEAFF
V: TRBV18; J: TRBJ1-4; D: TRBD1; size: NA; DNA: TGTGCCAGCTCACCACGGGACAGGGGGTCCCTGAATGAAAAACTGTTTTTT; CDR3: CASSPRDRGSLNEKLFF
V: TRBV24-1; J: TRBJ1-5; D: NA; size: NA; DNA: TGTGCCACCAGTCCCAAAGTAGGGGTGGCCGGCAATCAGCCCCAGCATTTT; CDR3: CATSPKVGVAGNQPQHF
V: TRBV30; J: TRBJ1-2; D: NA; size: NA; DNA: TGTGCCTGGAGTCCGGGGGCTAACTATGGCTACACCTTC; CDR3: CAWSPGANYGYTF
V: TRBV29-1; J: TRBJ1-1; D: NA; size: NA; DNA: TGCAGCGGCAACCCCAGCGTATACATGAACACTGAAGCTTTCTTT; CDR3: CSGNPSVYMNTEAFF
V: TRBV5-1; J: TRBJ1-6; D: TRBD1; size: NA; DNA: TGCGCCAGCAGCAAAGGACAGGGGCGTTCACCCCTCCACTTT; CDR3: CASSKGQGRSPLHF
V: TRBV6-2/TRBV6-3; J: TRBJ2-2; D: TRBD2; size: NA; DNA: TGTGCCAGCAGTTATAGCGGGAGGTCCACCGGGGAGCTGTTTTTT; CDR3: CASSYSGRSTGELFF
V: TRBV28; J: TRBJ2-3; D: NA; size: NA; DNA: TGTGCCAGCAGTTTGCAGGGTGGCACAGATACGCAGTATTTT; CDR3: CASSLQGGTDTQYF
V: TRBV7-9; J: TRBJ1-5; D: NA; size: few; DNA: TGTGCCAGCAGCTATGGGGCTGGTAGCAATCAGCCCCAGCATTTT; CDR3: CASSYGAGSNQPQHF
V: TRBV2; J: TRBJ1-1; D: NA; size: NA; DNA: TGTGCCAGCAGTGCGATCAGGAACACTGAAGCTTTCTTT; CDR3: CASSAIRNTEAFF
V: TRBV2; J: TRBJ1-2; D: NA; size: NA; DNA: TGTGCCACCTTGGACACTAACTATGGCTACACCTTC; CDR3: CATLDTNYGYTF
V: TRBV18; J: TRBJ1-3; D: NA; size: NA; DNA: TGTGCCAGCTCACCACGCTTTCTGACAAGCTCTGGAAACACCATATATTTT; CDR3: CASSPRFLTSSGNTIYF
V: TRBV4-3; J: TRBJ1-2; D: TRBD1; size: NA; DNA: TGCGCCAGCAGCCGCGTCCCGACAGGGGATGGCTACACCTTC; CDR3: CASSRVPTGDGYTF
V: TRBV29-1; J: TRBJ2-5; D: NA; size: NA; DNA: TGCAGCGTTGACAGGGGATACCAAGAGACCCAGTACTTC; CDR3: CSVDRGYQETQYF
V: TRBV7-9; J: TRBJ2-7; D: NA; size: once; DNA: TGTGCCAGCCAGGGGTTAAACGACGAGCAGTACTTC; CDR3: CASQGLNDEQYF
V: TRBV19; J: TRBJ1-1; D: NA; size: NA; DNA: TGTGCCAGTAGTCCCAAGACAGGGAACACTGAAGCTTTCTTT; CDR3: CASSPKTGNTEAFF
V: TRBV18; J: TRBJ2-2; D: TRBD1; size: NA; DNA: TGTGCCAGCTCACCGGGACAGGCGAACACCGGGGAGCTGTTTTTT; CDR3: CASSPGQANTGELFF
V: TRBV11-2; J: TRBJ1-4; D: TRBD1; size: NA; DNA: TGTGCCACCAGGACTTACAGGGGGAGGGTTGAAAAACTGTTTTTT; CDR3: CATRTYRGRVEKLFF
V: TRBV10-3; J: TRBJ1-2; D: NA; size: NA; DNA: TGTGCCATCAGTGAGGCCCACAGCTATGGCTACACCTTC; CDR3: CAISEAHSYGYTF
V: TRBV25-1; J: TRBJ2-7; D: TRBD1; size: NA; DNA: TGTGCCAGCAGTGGTTCTCCTGGGGCAGGGGGATACTACGAGCAGTACTTC; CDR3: CASSGSPGAGGYYEQYF
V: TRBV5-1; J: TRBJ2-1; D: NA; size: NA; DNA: TGCGCCAGCAGCTTCCGATCTACGGGACTCCGCTACGGTGAGCAGTTCTTC; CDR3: CASSFRSTGLRYGEQFF
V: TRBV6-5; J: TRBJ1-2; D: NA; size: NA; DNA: TGTGCCAGCAGTTACGGGCCAGAGGAACCAGGGAGCTACACCTTC; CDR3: CASSYGPEEPGSYTF
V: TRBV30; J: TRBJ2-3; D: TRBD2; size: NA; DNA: TGTGCCTGGAGTATTAGCGGGAGCAGCACAGATACGCAGTATTTT; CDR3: CAWSISGSSTDTQYF
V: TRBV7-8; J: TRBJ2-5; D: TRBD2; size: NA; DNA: TGTGCCAGCAGCTTAGGAGGGCTAGCGGGAAAAAAAGAGACCCAGTACTTC; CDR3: CASSLGGLAGKKETQYF
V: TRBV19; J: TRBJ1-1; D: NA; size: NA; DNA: TGTGCCAGTAGTGAGGGCCCACAGCCTGAAGCTTTCTTT; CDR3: CASSEGPQPEAFF
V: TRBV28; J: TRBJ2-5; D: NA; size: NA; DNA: TGTGCCAGCCGAACCCACGCGCAGGGGGAGGTTAGAGAGACCCAGTACTTC; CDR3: CASRTHAQGEVRETQYF
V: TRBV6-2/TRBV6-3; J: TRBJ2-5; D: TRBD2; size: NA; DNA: TGTGCCAGCAGTGTGGAGCGGGGGGGATTAAAAGAGACCCAGTACTTC; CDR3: CASSVERGGLKETQYF
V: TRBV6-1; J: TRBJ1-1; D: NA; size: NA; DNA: TGTGCCAGCAGTGAGGGGCACACTGAAGCTTTCTTT; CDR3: CASSEGHTEAFF
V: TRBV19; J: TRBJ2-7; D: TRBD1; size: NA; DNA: TGTGCCAGTAGTGCCCCCGGGACAGGGGGCCACGAGCAGTACTTC; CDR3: CASSAPGTGGHEQYF
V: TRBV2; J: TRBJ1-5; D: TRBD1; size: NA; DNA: TGTGCCAGCAGGGGGGACAGGAATCAGCCCCAGCATTTT; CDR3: CASRGDRNQPQHF
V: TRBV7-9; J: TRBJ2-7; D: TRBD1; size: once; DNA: TGTGCCAGCTCCGGGACAGGGAGTTCCCACGAGCAGTACTTC; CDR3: CASSGTGSSHEQYF
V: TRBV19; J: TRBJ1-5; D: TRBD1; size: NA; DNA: TGTGCCAGTAAAAGATTCGGGGACAGGGATCAGCCCCAGCATTTT; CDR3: CASKRFGDRDQPQHF
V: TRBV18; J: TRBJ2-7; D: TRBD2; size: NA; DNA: TGTGCCAGCTCACCATCACTAGCGGGGGCGTCTAACTACGAGCAGTACTTC; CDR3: CASSPSLAGASNYEQYF
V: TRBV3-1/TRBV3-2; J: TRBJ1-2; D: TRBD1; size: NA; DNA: TGTGCCAGCAGCCCTGAGAAAACAGGGGGCGTTGGCTACACCTTC; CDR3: CASSPEKTGGVGYTF
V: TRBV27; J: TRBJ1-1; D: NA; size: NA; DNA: TGTGCCAGCAGGGGGGCTATGAACACTGAAGCTTTCTTT; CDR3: CASRGAMNTEAFF
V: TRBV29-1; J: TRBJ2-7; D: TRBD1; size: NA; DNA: TGCAGCGCCGGACAGGGGGCCGAGCAGTACTTC; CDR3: CSAGQGAEQYF
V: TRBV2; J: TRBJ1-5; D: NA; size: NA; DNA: TGTGCCAGCAACCCCAGGGATACGCAGCCCCAGCATTTT; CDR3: CASNPRDTQPQHF
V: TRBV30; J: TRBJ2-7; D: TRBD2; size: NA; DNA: TGTGCCTGGTCGGTCAGGCAGGTGAGCGGGACCCACTTC; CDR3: CAWSVRQVSGTHF
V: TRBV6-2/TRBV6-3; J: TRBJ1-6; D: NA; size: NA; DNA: TGTGCCAGCAGTTACTTGGCTGGAGGTTTACCCCTCCACTTT; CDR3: CASSYLAGGLPLHF
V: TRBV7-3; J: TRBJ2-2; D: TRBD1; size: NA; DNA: TGTGCCAGCAGCCCACAGGGGTTGGACACCGGGGAGCTGTTTTTT; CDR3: CASSPQGLDTGELFF
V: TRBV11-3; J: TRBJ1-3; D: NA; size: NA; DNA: TGTGCCAGCAGCCCAGGGTTGGGAGGCTCTGGAAACACCATATATTTT; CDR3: CASSPGLGGSGNTIYF
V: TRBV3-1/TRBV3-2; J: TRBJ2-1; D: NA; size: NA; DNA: TGTGCCAGCAGCCAACTAGCCAGAGGGCAGTTCTTC; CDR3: CASSQLARGQFF
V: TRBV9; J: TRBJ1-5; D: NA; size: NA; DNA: TGTGCCAGCAGCCCCGGACAGACGTACAATCAGCCCCAGCATTTT; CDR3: CASSPGQTYNQPQHF
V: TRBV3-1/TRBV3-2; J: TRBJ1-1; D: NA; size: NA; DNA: TGTGCCAGCAGCCAATACGTGTGGACAGTGAACACTGAAGCTTTCTTT; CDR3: CASSQYVWTVNTEAFF
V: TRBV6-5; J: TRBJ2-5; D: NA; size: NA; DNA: TGTGCCAGCCGGGACATATTTCAAGAGACCCAGTACTTC; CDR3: CASRDIFQETQYF
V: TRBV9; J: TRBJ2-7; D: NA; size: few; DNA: TGTGCCAGCAGCCCGTCAGCGGGGACAGGACTTGGCGAGCAGTACTTC; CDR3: CASSPSAGTGLGEQYF
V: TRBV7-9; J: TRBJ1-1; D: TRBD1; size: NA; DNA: TGTGCCAGCAGCGGACAGGGACAGGTCAACTCTGAAGCTTTCTTT; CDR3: CASSGQGQVNSEAFF
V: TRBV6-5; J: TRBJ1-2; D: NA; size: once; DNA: TGTGCCAGCAGTTACTCGACTGCACCCCAAGTTTATGGCTACACCTTC; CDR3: CASSYSTAPQVYGYTF
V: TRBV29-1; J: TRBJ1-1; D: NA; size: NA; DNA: TGCAGCGTCGCCGCCGGGGGAGGTAGCACTGAAGCTTTCTTT; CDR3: CSVAAGGGSTEAFF
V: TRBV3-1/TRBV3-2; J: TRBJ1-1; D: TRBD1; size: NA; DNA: TGTGCCAGCAGCCACCGGGACAGGGAGTCTTTCTTT; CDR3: CASSHRDRESFF
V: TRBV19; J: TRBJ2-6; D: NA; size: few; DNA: TGTGCCAGTAACACGGGACACTCTATCCGCTCTGGGGCCAACGTCCTGACTTTC; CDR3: CASNTGHSIRSGANVLTF
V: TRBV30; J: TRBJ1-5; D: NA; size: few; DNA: TGTGCCTGGAGTGTGGCAGGGCTTCAGCCCCAGCATTTT; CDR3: CAWSVAGLQPQHF
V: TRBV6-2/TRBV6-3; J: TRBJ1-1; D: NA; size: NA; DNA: TGTGCCAGCAGTTCAGGGATGAACACTGAAGCTTTCTTT; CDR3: CASSSGMNTEAFF
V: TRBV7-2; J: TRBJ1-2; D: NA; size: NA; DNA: TGTGCCAGCAGCTTACAGGGGTCCCGCGGGGGCTACACCTTC; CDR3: CASSLQGSRGGYTF
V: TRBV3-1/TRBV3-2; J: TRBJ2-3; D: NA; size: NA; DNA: TGTGCCAGCAGCCAGGGGGCTGCAGATACGCAGTATTTT; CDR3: CASSQGAADTQYF
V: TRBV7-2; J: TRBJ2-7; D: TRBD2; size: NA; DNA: TGTGCCAGCAGCTTAACCCTCCAACTAGCGGGAGGGTTGGGGCAGTACTTC; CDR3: CASSLTLQLAGGLGQYF